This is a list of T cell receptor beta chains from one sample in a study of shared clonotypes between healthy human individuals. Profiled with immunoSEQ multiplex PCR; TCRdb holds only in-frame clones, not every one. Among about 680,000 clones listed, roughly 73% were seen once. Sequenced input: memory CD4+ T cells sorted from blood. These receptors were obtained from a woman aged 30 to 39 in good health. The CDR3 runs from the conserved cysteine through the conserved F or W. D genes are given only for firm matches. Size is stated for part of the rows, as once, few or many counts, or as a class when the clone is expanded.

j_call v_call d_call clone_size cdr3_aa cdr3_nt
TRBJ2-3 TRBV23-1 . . CASSQSSRVPLNRSSTDTQYF TGCGCCAGCAGTCAATCGTCCAGGGTTCCGCTGAACAGATCTAGCACAGATACGCAGTATTTT
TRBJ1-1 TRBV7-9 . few CASSREWGHEAFF TGTGCCAGCAGCCGGGAGTGGGGGCATGAAGCTTTCTTT
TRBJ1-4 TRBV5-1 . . CASSMDGNEKLFF TGCGCCAGCAGCATGGACGGGAATGAAAAACTGTTTTTT
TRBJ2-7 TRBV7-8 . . CASSLAGPLSYEQYF TGTGCCAGCAGCCTGGCTGGCCCCCTGTCCTACGAGCAGTACTTC
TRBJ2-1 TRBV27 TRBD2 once CASSPSSREGYNEQFF TGTGCCAGCAGTCCCTCTTCGCGGGAGGGCTACAATGAGCAGTTCTTC
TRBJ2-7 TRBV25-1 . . CASRTDIPNEQYF TGTGCCAGCAGGACAGATATTCCTAACGAGCAGTACTTC
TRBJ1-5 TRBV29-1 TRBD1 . CSVRTGGNQPQHF TGCAGCGTGAGGACAGGGGGCAATCAGCCCCAGCATTTT
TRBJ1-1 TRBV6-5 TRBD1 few CASSPGTGSTEAFF TGTGCCAGCAGTCCTGGGACAGGCAGTACTGAAGCTTTCTTT
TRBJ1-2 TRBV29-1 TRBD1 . CSVETAGGYGYTF TGCAGCGTTGAAACGGCAGGGGGCTATGGCTACACCTTC
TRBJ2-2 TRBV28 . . CASRRGPSSVRELFF TGTGCCAGCAGAAGGGGCCCATCATCAGTGCGGGAGCTGTTTTTT
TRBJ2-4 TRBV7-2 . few CASSSDQGNIQYF TGTGCCAGCAGCTCAGACCAGGGAAACATTCAGTACTTC
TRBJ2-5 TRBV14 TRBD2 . CASSQGLAGVETQYF TGTGCCAGCAGCCAAGGACTAGCGGGAGTGGAGACCCAGTACTTC
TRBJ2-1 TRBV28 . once CASSKRDFYNEQFF TGTGCCAGCAGTAAGAGGGATTTCTACAATGAGCAGTTCTTC
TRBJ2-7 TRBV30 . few CAWSVGPYEQYF TGTGCCTGGAGTGTGGGTCCCTACGAGCAGTACTTC
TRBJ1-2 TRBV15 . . CATSSPRQGPYYGYTF TGTGCCACCAGCAGCCCCAGGCAGGGGCCATACTATGGCTACACCTTC
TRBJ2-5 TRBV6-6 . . CASSTQDRGRETQYF TGTGCCAGCAGTACCCAAGATAGGGGGAGGGAGACCCAGTACTTC
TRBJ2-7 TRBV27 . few CASSKERSYEQYF TGTGCCAGCAGTAAGGAGCGCTCCTACGAGCAGTACTTC
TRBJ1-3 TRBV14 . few CASSQDIKSSGNTIYF TGTGCCAGCAGCCAAGACATCAAGAGCTCTGGAAACACCATATATTTT
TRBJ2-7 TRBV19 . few CASSPQMRGVDEQYF TGTGCCAGTAGTCCCCAAATGAGGGGAGTCGACGAGCAGTACTTC
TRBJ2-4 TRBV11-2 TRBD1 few CASSVDRESIQYF TGTGCCAGCAGCGTCGACAGGGAGAGCATTCAGTACTTC
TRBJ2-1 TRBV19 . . CASSNFIPAPYNEQFF TGTGCCAGTAGTAACTTCATACCCGCTCCTTACAATGAGCAGTTCTTC
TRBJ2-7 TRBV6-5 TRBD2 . CASSYNLAGDHEQYF TGTGCCAGCAGTTACAACTTAGCGGGAGATCATGAGCAGTACTTC
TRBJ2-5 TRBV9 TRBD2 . CASSFGVTAGAETQYF TGTGCCAGCAGCTTCGGGGTCACGGCGGGAGCGGAGACCCAGTACTTC
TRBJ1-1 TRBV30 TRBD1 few CAWSYLWTGDTEAFF TGTGCCTGGAGTTACCTCTGGACAGGGGACACTGAAGCTTTCTTT